The source of this T cell receptor beta chain is a study of response to subunit inactivated influenza vaccine (dated by TCRdb to the late 2010s). About the study as a whole: The study used deep quantitative T cell receptor repertoire profiling to track responses to a trivalent subunit inactivated influenza vaccine.

CDR1 and CDR2, looked up from the germline V gene, are MNHNS and SASEGT. Cut back by 6 bases and 4 bases, the V and J ends lie 12 bases apart. The CDR3 runs 13 amino acids, cysteine and phenylalanine included. The only DNA kept is the CDR3, 39 bases in frame from the first base. Summary of the overall study and its limitations: The authors suggested that each seasonal influenza vaccination may recruit only a limited number of new T cells.

This clonotype was found a few times. This receptor's antigen is unknown. Per-base qualities were not stored, and no clone one base away is much larger. The protocol used for the library was RT-PCR. The instrument given in TCRdb is Illumina HiSeq 2500. TCRdb ran its own pipeline on the public reads, namely fastp trimming at Q25 and MiXCR clone calling, and kept in-frame beta chains. Every entry covers one CDR3 protein and lists the most common genes and DNA from its rows. Present in this sample are hundreds of thousands of distinct CDR3 sequences, over 9.5% of which were seen just once. About 9.4% of the sample rests with the top ten.

The sample here was PBMCs from blood, taken on the day of vaccination. The chain is encoded by TRBV6-1 joined to TRBJ1-2; perhaps TRBD1 is the D gene, with 6 bases matching. The sequence came from a man aged 50-59 years who received an inactivated influenza vaccine. Donor details come from another sample of the same person, matched by shared clones. The CDR3 reads as follows: CASSPTGFYGYTF. The DNA sequence reads TGTGCCAGCAGCCCTACAGGGTTCTATGGCTACACCTTC.